The rows below give T cell receptor beta chains drawn from one sample of a study of T cell responses to AZD1222 COVID-19 vaccine. Profiled with immunoSEQ multiplex PCR; TCRdb holds only in-frame clones, not every one. Seen here are 150,000 or so clones, roughly nine tenths observed once, and the top ten hold less than 9%. The specimen was peripheral blood, collected on day 0 of AZD1222 vaccination. The receptors originated from an adult in good health. CDR3s include the opening cysteine and the closing phenylalanine or tryptophan. The D gene is left open where the match is weak. Part of the rows lack a size; the others show once, few, many or a class for expanded clones.

j_gene: TRBJ2-1; abundance: NA; v_gene: TRBV29-1; d_gene: NA; CDR3aa: CSAGTTYNEQFF; CDR3nt: TGCAGCGCCGGGACAACCTACAATGAGCAGTTCTTC
j_gene: TRBJ1-4; abundance: NA; v_gene: TRBV27; d_gene: NA; CDR3aa: CASSSNRVEKLFF; CDR3nt: TGTGCCAGCAGTTCGAACCGGGTTGAAAAACTGTTTTTT
j_gene: TRBJ2-7; abundance: NA; v_gene: TRBV25-1; d_gene: NA; CDR3aa: CASSGNILYEQYF; CDR3nt: TGTGCCAGCAGTGGAAACATACTGTACGAGCAGTACTTC
j_gene: TRBJ2-3; abundance: once; v_gene: TRBV7-3; d_gene: NA; CDR3aa: CASSLRGYSDTDTQYF; CDR3nt: TGTGCCAGCAGCTTAAGGGGCTATTCCGACACAGATACGCAGTATTTT
j_gene: TRBJ1-5; abundance: NA; v_gene: TRBV29-1; d_gene: TRBD1; CDR3aa: CSVGLADRPNQPQHF; CDR3nt: TGCAGCGTTGGCCTAGCGGACAGGCCTAATCAGCCCCAGCATTTT
j_gene: TRBJ2-7; abundance: NA; v_gene: TRBV4-1; d_gene: NA; CDR3aa: CASSRGYEQYF; CDR3nt: TGCGCCAGCAGCCGCGGCTACGAGCAGTACTTC
j_gene: TRBJ1-4; abundance: NA; v_gene: TRBV2; d_gene: TRBD1; CDR3aa: CASSPTGPPEKLFF; CDR3nt: TGTGCCAGCAGTCCGACAGGGCCCCCTGAAAAACTGTTTTTT
j_gene: TRBJ2-2; abundance: NA; v_gene: TRBV4-2; d_gene: NA; CDR3aa: CASSQVEGSWDTGELFF; CDR3nt: TGTGCCAGCAGCCAAGTCGAGGGGAGCTGGGACACCGGGGAGCTGTTTTTT
j_gene: TRBJ2-2; abundance: NA; v_gene: TRBV11-1; d_gene: TRBD2; CDR3aa: CASNEPGGNTGELFF; CDR3nt: TGTGCCAGCAACGAACCGGGGGGGAACACCGGGGAGCTGTTTTTT
j_gene: TRBJ2-1; abundance: NA; v_gene: TRBV19; d_gene: NA; CDR3aa: CASSRRGLNNEQFF; CDR3nt: TGTGCCAGTAGCCGACGGGGGCTCAACAATGAGCAGTTCTTC
j_gene: TRBJ1-1; abundance: NA; v_gene: TRBV19; d_gene: TRBD1; CDR3aa: CASSIHRGQKAFF; CDR3nt: TGTGCCAGTAGTATACACAGGGGGCAAAAAGCTTTCTTT
j_gene: TRBJ2-5; abundance: NA; v_gene: TRBV7-3; d_gene: NA; CDR3aa: CASSLTAQETQYF; CDR3nt: TGTGCCAGCAGCTTAACGGCACAAGAGACCCAGTACTTC
j_gene: TRBJ1-4; abundance: NA; v_gene: TRBV5-4; d_gene: NA; CDR3aa: CASRGGTNEKLFF; CDR3nt: TGTGCCAGCAGAGGAGGGACGAATGAAAAACTGTTTTTT
j_gene: TRBJ2-7; abundance: NA; v_gene: TRBV20-1; d_gene: TRBD2; CDR3aa: CSASPFLAGENSYEQYF; CDR3nt: TGCAGTGCTAGTCCTTTCCTGGCGGGGGAAAACTCCTACGAGCAGTACTTC
j_gene: TRBJ2-7; abundance: NA; v_gene: TRBV7-9; d_gene: NA; CDR3aa: CASSLAGLSYEQYF; CDR3nt: TGTGCCAGCAGCTTAGCAGGGTTGTCCTACGAGCAGTACTTC
j_gene: TRBJ2-1; abundance: NA; v_gene: TRBV4-3; d_gene: NA; CDR3aa: CASSQEANYNEQFF; CDR3nt: TGCGCCAGCAGCCAAGAGGCCAACTACAATGAGCAGTTCTTC
j_gene: TRBJ2-4; abundance: once; v_gene: TRBV14; d_gene: NA; CDR3aa: CASSQVGGGSLAKNIQYF; CDR3nt: TGTGCCAGCAGCCAAGTTGGAGGCGGCAGCCTAGCCAAAAACATTCAGTACTTC
j_gene: TRBJ1-3; abundance: NA; v_gene: TRBV2; d_gene: NA; CDR3aa: CASRPGFSGNTIYF; CDR3nt: TGTGCCAGCAGGCCCGGGTTCTCTGGAAACACCATATATTTT
j_gene: TRBJ2-3; abundance: NA; v_gene: TRBV5-6; d_gene: TRBD2; CDR3aa: CASGGRTTDTQYF; CDR3nt: TGTGCCAGCGGCGGGAGAACCACAGATACGCAGTATTTT
j_gene: TRBJ1-6; abundance: NA; v_gene: TRBV6-1; d_gene: NA; CDR3aa: CASSGGGSSYNSPLHF; CDR3nt: TGTGCCAGCAGTGGGGGGGGGAGCTCCTATAATTCACCCCTCCACTTT
j_gene: TRBJ2-3; abundance: NA; v_gene: TRBV24-1; d_gene: NA; CDR3aa: CATSDYTDTQYF; CDR3nt: TGTGCCACCAGTGATTACACAGATACGCAGTATTTT
j_gene: TRBJ2-7; abundance: NA; v_gene: TRBV5-6; d_gene: NA; CDR3aa: CASSLGSFEQYF; CDR3nt: TGTGCCAGCAGCTTGGGGTCGTTCGAGCAGTACTTC
j_gene: TRBJ1-1; abundance: NA; v_gene: TRBV2; d_gene: TRBD1; CDR3aa: CASSSQGAGNTEAFF; CDR3nt: TGTGCCAGCAGTTCGCAGGGGGCGGGTAACACTGAAGCTTTCTTT
j_gene: TRBJ1-1; abundance: NA; v_gene: TRBV20-1; d_gene: TRBD1; CDR3aa: CSARAGGAAFF; CDR3nt: TGCAGTGCCCGGGCAGGGGGCGCAGCTTTCTTT
j_gene: TRBJ1-2; abundance: NA; v_gene: TRBV27; d_gene: NA; CDR3aa: CASSLSGLYGYTF; CDR3nt: TGTGCCAGCAGTTTATCAGGGCTCTATGGCTACACCTTC
j_gene: TRBJ2-7; abundance: few; v_gene: TRBV5-5; d_gene: NA; CDR3aa: CASSFSGAYEQYF; CDR3nt: TGTGCCAGCAGCTTCTCAGGGGCCTACGAGCAGTACTTC